What follows are 32 T cell receptor beta chains derived from one specimen sequenced in a study of blood T cell repertoires in COVID-19. Only in-frame clones appear in the TCRdb table, and some are missing; sequencing was by immunoSEQ multiplex PCR. The table includes 250,000 or so clones, around 81% detected once. The material sequenced was peripheral blood. The origin of the receptors is a woman in her fifties or sixties with active or convalescent COVID-19.

This chain's CDR3 is CASSLDKNQTVTASSV. The DNA for the CDR3 is TGTGCCAGCAGCTTAGATAAAAATCAAACGGTGACAGCCTCCTCCGTC. V usage is TRBV11-3 and J usage is TRBJ2-7; TRBD1 is a possible D gene (5 bases). The CDR3 consists of 16 residues. In germline, CDR1 is SGHNT, CDR2 YENEEA.

The V and J genes are TRBV9 and TRBJ2-1, with D possibly being TRBD1 (6 bases). The CDR3 is 16 residues long. The V gene lost 0 bases and the J gene lost 7 bases, with 17 bases spanning the gap. Germline V gene data show CDR1 as SGDLS and CDR2 as YYNGEE. The CDR3 sequence: CASSVAPQRQGNEQFF. The CDR3 region has the DNA TGTGCCAGCAGCGTAGCTCCCCAGCGGCAGGGGAATGAGCAGTTCTTC.

This sequence joins TRBV5-1 and TRBJ2-5; 12 positions agree with TRBD1. Trimming removed 3 bases from V and 5 bases from J; junction bases left unmatched: 2. There are 14 residues in the CDR3. Germline V gene data show CDR1 as SGHRS and CDR2 as YFSETQ. The CDR3 coding sequence is TGCGCCAGCAGCTGGGACAGGGGGCAGGAGACCCAGTACTTC. As protein: CASSWDRGQETQYF.

This clone was detected only once. V is TRBV11-2 and J is TRBJ2-7; maybe TRBD2 (7 bases). V lost 1 base and J 3 bases, leaving 13 bases between the germline ends. Per the germline V gene, CDR1 is SGHAT and CDR2 is FQNNGV. The CDR3 length is 15 residues. The CDR3: CASSLGGGGGYEQYF. The CDR3 DNA follows: TGTGCCAGCAGCTTAGGAGGGGGGGGTGGCTACGAGCAGTACTTC.

The chain combines TRBV4-1 with TRBJ2-1; 12 bases align to TRBD2. The CDR3 has 17 residues. Unmatched junction bases numbered 7, after V lost 5 bases and J lost 2 bases. The germline V gene has CDR1 MGHRA and CDR2 YSYEKL. The CDR3 spells CASSLGLAGQTYNEQFF. The CDR3 DNA sequence: TGCGCCAGCAGCTTAGGACTAGCGGGACAGACCTACAATGAGCAGTTCTTC.

The genes are TRBV3-1 (or the pseudogene TRBV3-2) and TRBJ2-5; 9 nucleotides agree with TRBD2. This CDR3 is 16 amino acids long. V was clipped by 3 bases and J by 5 bases; unmatched bases: 10. The germline V gene has CDR1 LGHDT and CDR2 YNNKEL (reference sequence). CDR3: CASSHLAAGGGETQYF. CDR3 sequence (DNA): TGTGCCAGCAGCCACCTTGCAGCGGGAGGAGGCGAGACCCAGTACTTC.

The chain is built from TRBV2 and TRBJ1-1; 9 nucleotides agree with TRBD1. Germline values: CDR1 SNHLY, CDR2 FYNNEI. Unmatched junction bases numbered 6, after V lost 0 bases and J lost 1 base. The CDR3 runs 17 residues. The CDR3 sequence: CASSEALGQGSNTEAFF. As DNA, the CDR3 is TGTGCCAGCAGTGAAGCGTTGGGACAGGGTTCGAACACTGAAGCTTTCTTT.

The DNA for the CDR3 is TGTGCCAGCAGCTTAGAAGGGCTCAAAAGGGGCGCTTTCTTT. Translation: CASSLEGLKRGAFF. This chain links TRBV11-3 with TRBJ1-1; D may be TRBD1 (5 bases). V was cut by 0 bases and J by 11 bases, with 16 bases left in between. The germline CDR1 and CDR2 sequences are SGHNT and YENEEA. There are 14 residues in the CDR3.

The sample holds a few counts of this clone. This rearrangement joins TRBV6-6 to TRBJ1-5; D remains ambiguous. V was trimmed by 4 bases and J by 4 bases, leaving 11 bases between them. This CDR3 is 14 amino acids long. The germline V gene encodes CDR1 MNHNY and CDR2 SVGAGI (reference sequence). The CDR3 loop is CASSSLPGNQPQHF. CDR3 in DNA: TGTGCCAGCAGTTCTTTACCGGGGAATCAGCCCCAGCATTTT.

The chain carries TRBV3-1 (or the pseudogene TRBV3-2) and TRBJ2-1, with a tentative D call TRBD2 (6 bases). Looked up from germline, CDR1 is LGHDT and CDR2 is YNNKEL (reference sequence). The CDR3 is 16 amino acids. Trimming took 2 bases from V and 5 from J, leaving 16 bases between them. For the CDR3, the DNA is TGTGCCAGCAGCCAATGGGATAGCGGATATGACAATGAGCAGTTCTTC. This translates into CASSQWDSGYDNEQFF.

CDR3 sequence (DNA): TGTGCCAGCAGCTTAGTCCAGACAGACAATGAGCAGTTCTTC. Amino acid sequence: CASSLVQTDNEQFF. The rearrangement joins TRBV7-9 to TRBJ2-1, with D perhaps matching TRBD1 (5 bases). Germline CDR1 and CDR2: SEHNR and FQNEAQ (reference sequence). Trimming shortened V by 1 base and J by 5 bases, and 9 bases separated the two germline ends. This CDR3 is built from 14 residues. The full variable domain, rest sourced from reference TRBV7-9 and TRBJ2-1, is DTGVSQNPRHKITKRGQNVTFRCDPISEHNRLYWYRQTLGQGPEFLTYFQNEAQLEKSRLLSDRFSAERPKGSFSTLEIQRTEQGDSAMYLCASSLVQTDNEQFFGPGTRLTVL.

The gene calls are TRBV5-1 and TRBJ2-7, with 9 bases matching TRBD2. The junction had 10 bases not matched to a gene; V was cut back by 0 bases and J by 6 bases. Germline V gene lookup returns CDR1 SGHRS and CDR2 YFSETQ. This CDR3 comprises 16 residues. As DNA, the CDR3 is TGCGCCAGCAGCTTGGCCCTGCTAGCGGGAAGCGGCGAGCAGTACTTC. It encodes CASSLALLAGSGEQYF.

CDR3 in DNA: TGTGCCAGTAGTACCAACAGGGGATGGGGCAATCAGCCCCAGCATTTT. It codes for CASSTNRGWGNQPQHF. J is TRBJ1-5 and V is TRBV19; TRBD1 agrees at 7 bases. Germline assignment: CDR1 LNHDA and CDR2 SQIVND (reference sequence). CDR3 size: 16 residues. V gave up 4 bases and J gave up 2 bases; unmatched junction bases: 8.

The V call is TRBV6-1, the J call TRBJ1-1, with TRBD1 identical over 8 bases. The CDR3 totals 17 residues. The J segment lost 4 bases and the V segment lost 4 bases, leaving 14 bases of the junction unmatched. Per the germline V gene, CDR1 is MNHNS and CDR2 is SASEGT. As DNA, the CDR3 is TGTGCCAGCAGTGCTTTCCGGGACAGGTATTTGGTCACTGAAGCTTTCTTT. Translating it yields CASSAFRDRYLVTEAFF.

V is TRBV5-1 and J is TRBJ2-3; a possible D gene is TRBD2 (6 bases). Germline values: CDR1 SGHRS, CDR2 YFSETQ. V shed 3 bases and J shed 4 bases, with 12 bases lying between them. The CDR3 totals 14 residues. Here the CDR3 DNA reads TGCGCCAGCAGCTGGAGGGGTCGGGCAGATACGCAGTATTTT. It yields the protein CASSWRGRADTQYF. Together with reference TRBV5-1 and TRBJ2-3, the CDR3 gives the full variable domain: KAGVTQTPRYLIKTRGQQVTLSCSPISGHRSVSWYQQTPGQGLQFLFEYFSETQRNKGNFPGRFSGRQFSNSRSEMNVSTLELGDSALYLCASSWRGRADTQYFGPGTRLTVL.

The chain carries TRBV9 and TRBJ2-2, with 7 positions matching TRBD2. The V gene's germline CDR1 is SGDLS and CDR2 YYNGEE. CDR3 size: 16 residues. V shed 4 bases, J shed 0 bases, and the junction held 6 bases outside the gene matches. This CDR3 is CASSSQAGTNTGELFF. The CDR3 DNA is TGTGCCAGCAGCTCCCAAGCGGGGACGAACACCGGGGAGCTGTTTTTT.

The V gene is TRBV18, the J gene TRBJ2-7; tentatively, D is TRBD1 (6 bases). The CDR3 length is 15 residues. V was cut by 2 bases and J by 0 bases, with 11 bases left in between. Germline assignment: CDR1 KGHSH and CDR2 LQKENI. The CDR3: CASSPLDRSSYEQYF. CDR3 in DNA: TGTGCCAGCTCACCATTGGACAGAAGCTCCTACGAGCAGTACTTC.

The chain recombines TRBV11-3 with TRBJ1-1; 9 nucleotides align to TRBD1. Germline V gene data show CDR1 as SGHNT and CDR2 as YENEEA. Trimming removed 4 bases from V and 6 bases from J; junction bases left unmatched: 9. The CDR3 length is 15 residues. CDR3 bases: TGTGCCAGCAGCTATGGTACAGGGGGCCTTTCTGAAGCTTTCTTT. Its protein is CASSYGTGGLSEAFF.

This chain connects TRBV6-5 to TRBJ1-6; D gene unclear. Germline values: CDR1 MNHEY, CDR2 SVGAGI. The V end was cut by 4 bases, the J end by 5 bases, with 9 bases between. The CDR3 sequence is 14 residues long. The CDR3 loop is CASSWTEDNSPLHF. The CDR3 nucleotides read TGTGCCAGCAGTTGGACGGAGGATAATTCACCCCTCCACTTT.

This clone was picked up a small number of times. The rearrangement links TRBV19 to TRBJ1-1, with a weak D call TRBD1 (6 bases). Trimming left V 6 bases short and J 3 bases short, with 14 bases between. The V gene's germline CDR1 is LNHDA and CDR2 SQIVND (reference sequence). The length of the CDR3 is 14 residues. The CDR3 DNA reads as TGTGCCAGTAGCAACCGGGACATGGACACTGAAGCTTTCTTT. Its protein product is CASSNRDMDTEAFF. Together with reference TRBV19 and TRBJ1-1, the CDR3 gives the full variable domain: DGGITQSPKYLFRKEGQNVTLSCEQNLNHDAMYWYRQDPGQGLRLIYYSQIVNDFQKGDIAEGYSVSREKKESFPLTVTSAQKNPTAFYLCASSNRDMDTEAFFGQGTRLTVV.

The chain links TRBV3-1 (or the pseudogene TRBV3-2) to TRBJ2-5; TRBD1 matches 9 bases. Looked up from germline, CDR1 is LGHDT and CDR2 is YNNKEL (reference sequence). V was clipped by 4 bases and J by 3 bases; unmatched bases: 9. The CDR3 runs 16 residues. This CDR3 reads CASSPTGGHREETQYF. CDR3 bases: TGTGCCAGCAGCCCGACAGGGGGTCATCGCGAAGAGACCCAGTACTTC.

V gene TRBV16 combines with J gene TRBJ2-1; 11 bases line up with TRBD2. The CDR3 has 17 residues. V gave up 0 bases and J gave up 5 bases; unmatched junction bases: 6. From germline, CDR1 is KGHSY and CDR2 FQNENV. Here the CDR3 DNA reads TGTGCCAGCAGCCAATCCACTAGCGGGAGTGGGGACAATGAGCAGTTCTTC. This encodes CASSQSTSGSGDNEQFF. Full variable domain (missing parts from reference TRBV16 and TRBJ2-1): GEEVAQTPKHLVRGEGQKAKLYCAPIKGHSYVFWYQQVLKNEFKFLISFQNENVFDETGMPKERFSAKCLPNSPCSLEIQATKLEDSAVYFCASSQSTSGSGDNEQFFGPGTRLTVL.

V is TRBV15 and J is TRBJ1-3; 8 nucleotides line up with TRBD1. The V gene end was trimmed by 1 base and the J gene end by 0 bases; junction bases not matched to a gene: 5. The CDR3 loop spans 17 amino acids. CDR1 and CDR2 (germline): LNHNV, YYDKDF (reference sequence). This CDR3 reads CATSRGTGQPSGNTIYF. CDR3 nucleotide sequence: TGTGCCACCAGCAGAGGGACAGGGCAACCCTCTGGAAACACCATATATTTT.

The chain employs TRBV7-9 and TRBJ1-1; TRBD1 matches at 7 bases. Unmatched junction bases numbered 17, after V lost 2 bases and J lost 2 bases. CDR3 length: 19 amino acids. The germline gives CDR1 SEHNR, CDR2 FQNEAQ (reference sequence). CDR3 sequence: CASSLWPRGRTGINTEAFF. The CDR3 region has the DNA TGTGCCAGCAGCTTATGGCCCCGGGGGAGGACAGGTATCAACACTGAAGCTTTCTTT. The full variable domain, its missing parts supplied by reference TRBV7-9 and TRBJ1-1, is DTGVSQNPRHKITKRGQNVTFRCDPISEHNRLYWYRQTLGQGPEFLTYFQNEAQLEKSRLLSDRFSAERPKGSFSTLEIQRTEQGDSAMYLCASSLWPRGRTGINTEAFFGQGTRLTVV.

The chain links TRBV6-1 to TRBJ1-5, with a possible D match to TRBD1 (5 bases). V dropped 2 bases and J dropped 5 bases, with 13 bases sitting between them. CDR1 and CDR2 from the germline V gene are MNHNS and SASEGT. The CDR3 has 15 residues. The CDR3 is CASSEHLGAYQPQHF. CDR3 in DNA: TGTGCCAGCAGTGAACATCTTGGGGCTTATCAGCCCCAGCATTTT.

J is TRBJ2-1 and V is TRBV13, with D tentatively TRBD2 (5 bases). The CDR3 runs 16 residues. V lost 5 bases to trimming and J lost 4 bases, with 18 bases between them. CDR1 and CDR2 from the germline V gene are PRHDT and FYEKMQ (reference sequence). CDR3 amino acids: CASSPTHMREYNEQFF. In DNA form, the CDR3 reads TGTGCCAGCAGCCCGACGCATATGAGGGAGTACAATGAGCAGTTCTTC.

The genes are TRBV6-5 and TRBJ1-2, with no clear D. Trimming removed 6 bases from V and 4 bases from J, with 15 bases in between. This CDR3 is 14 amino acids long. CDR1 and CDR2 from the germline V gene are MNHEY and SVGAGI. DNA of the CDR3: TGTGCCAGCAGGAGGGCGGGGAACGCCTATGGCTACACCTTC. Translated, it gives CASRRAGNAYGYTF.

This rearrangement joins TRBV4-2 to TRBJ2-3, with 8 nucleotides matching TRBD1. The germline V gene encodes CDR1 LGHNA and CDR2 YNFKEQ. This CDR3 has 15 amino acids. V dropped 6 bases and J dropped 4; count of bases not matched to a gene: 9. In DNA, the CDR3 is TGTGCCAGCAGACCCGGACAGGGATTTGCAGATACGCAGTATTTT. This translates into CASRPGQGFADTQYF.

V gene TRBV6-6 combines with J gene TRBJ2-7; the D gene is possibly TRBD1 (6 bases). V was cut by 4 bases and J by 6 bases, with 13 bases left in between. Germline V lookup: CDR1 MNHNY, CDR2 SVGAGI (reference sequence). CDR3 length: 13 residues. The CDR3 region has the DNA TGTGCCAGCAGTTCCACCCAGGGGATCGAGCAGTACGTC. It specifies CASSSTQGIEQYV.

The chain employs TRBV24-1 and TRBJ2-5; tentatively, D is TRBD2 (5 bases). CDR3 length: 14 residues. Germline values: CDR1 KGHDR, CDR2 SFDVKD. Trimming pared 9 bases from V and 4 bases from J, leaving 17 bases between. The CDR3 spells CATGSGSAGETQYF. For the CDR3, the DNA is TGTGCCACCGGATCTGGTAGCGCGGGAGAGACCCAGTACTTC.

CDR3 loop: CASLPKPNTEAFF. The CDR3 DNA follows: TGTGCCAGCTTGCCCAAGCCGAACACTGAAGCTTTCTTT. The chain is built from TRBV5-6 and TRBJ1-1, with no clear D. Trimming removed 7 bases from V and 1 base from J, with 11 bases in between. CDR3 length equals 13 residues. Germline V lookup: CDR1 SGHDT, CDR2 YYEEEE.

The rearrangement links TRBV11-2 to TRBJ2-5, with TRBD2 identical over 12 bases. V was pared by 6 bases and J by 1 base, with 15 bases of the junction left unmatched. Germline CDR1 is SGHAT and CDR2 is FQNNGV. The CDR3 extends over 19 amino acids. The DNA for the CDR3 is TGTGCCAGCAGTCAAACCCCTTGGACTAGCGGGGCGTTCCAAGAGACCCAGTACTTC. It codes for CASSQTPWTSGAFQETQYF.